These 10 T cell receptor beta chains were sequenced from one sample in a study of blood T cell repertoires in COVID-19. Assay: immunoSEQ multiplex PCR; the TCRdb copy retains only in-frame clones and omits some. The top ten clones hold about 8% of a sample with approximately 220,000 clones, roughly 80% of them seen once. The source material was peripheral blood. These receptors were obtained from a woman aged 80 or over with acute or convalescent COVID-19.

This clone was observed a handful of times. The chain links TRBV28 to TRBJ1-1; D possibly corresponds to TRBD1 (5 bases). CDR1 is MDHEN, CDR2 SYDVKM, per germline. Trimming removed 6 bases from V and 4 bases from J, with 18 bases in between. This CDR3 is 15 amino acids long. CDR3 DNA sequence: TGTGCCAGCAGAGAACCCAGGGAAAGAGGCACTGAAGCTTTCTTT. Translated: CASREPRERGTEAFF.

The chain joins TRBV28 to TRBJ2-2; possible D gene TRBD1, 5 bases. The germline V gene has CDR1 MDHEN and CDR2 SYDVKM. V was shortened by 6 bases and J by 0 bases, with 11 bases between the two germline ends. CDR3 size: 15 residues. In nucleotides, the CDR3 is TGTGCCAGCAGATTGGGGCAATCGAACACCGGGGAGCTGTTTTTT. As protein: CASRLGQSNTGELFF.

The chain combines TRBV27 with TRBJ2-3, with 9 bases that match TRBD2. V was clipped by 2 bases and J by 9 bases; unmatched bases: 15. CDR1 is MNHEY and CDR2 is SMNVEV in the germline V gene (reference sequence). The CDR3 contains 17 residues. This chain's CDR3 is CASSLSSGSIQIRTQYF. DNA for the CDR3: TGTGCCAGCAGTTTAAGTAGCGGGAGTATTCAGATAAGGACGCAGTATTTT.

V and J are TRBV28 and TRBJ1-1, with D possibly matching TRBD1 (5 bases). The V end was cut by 6 bases, the J end by 1 base, with 9 bases between. The CDR3 consists of 13 residues. Per germline, CDR1 MDHEN and CDR2 SYDVKM. CDR3 sequence reads: CASRKTANTEAFF. The CDR3 nucleotides read TGTGCCAGCAGGAAGACAGCGAACACTGAAGCTTTCTTT.

The J gene is TRBJ2-2, the V gene TRBV7-2; 9 bases line up with TRBD1. The CDR3 sequence is 16 residues long. Germline trimming cut 5 bases from V and 3 bases from J; bases unmatched to any gene: 7. Germline-derived CDR1 and CDR2 are SGHTA and FQGNSA. The CDR3 DNA sequence: TGTGCCAGCAGCCCTTCGGGACAGGGCCACACCGGGGAGCTGTTTTTT. It translates to CASSPSGQGHTGELFF.

This sequence joins TRBV11-2 and TRBJ1-1; a possible D gene is TRBD1 (6 bases). Germline V lookup: CDR1 SGHAT, CDR2 FQNNGV. This CDR3 comprises 13 residues. With 9 bases removed from V and 4 bases from J, the gap between germline ends came to 15 bases. In DNA, the CDR3 is TGTGCCAGTCAAGATCAAGGGGGCACTGAAGCTTTCTTT. This translates into CASQDQGGTEAFF.

The chain has TRBV30 and TRBJ2-3; 14 bases fit TRBD2. This CDR3 comprises 17 residues. In germline, CDR1 is GTSNPN, CDR2 SVGIG (reference sequence). V shed 2 bases, J shed 1 base, and the junction held 5 bases outside the gene matches. CDR3 protein: CAWSPPTSGRGTDTQYF. The CDR3 DNA reads as TGTGCCTGGAGTCCCCCGACTAGCGGGAGGGGCACAGATACGCAGTATTTT.

The chain couples TRBV6-5 to TRBJ1-5; D call uncertain. With 6 bases removed from V and 3 bases from J, the gap between germline ends came to 9 bases. Germline V CDR1 and CDR2: MNHEY, SVGAGI. The CDR3 spans 13 residues. CDR3 loop: CASRLQLNQPQHF. DNA of the CDR3: TGTGCCAGCAGGTTACAGCTCAATCAGCCCCAGCATTTT.

The chain joins TRBV5-1 to TRBJ2-1, with D maybe TRBD1 (5 bases). The CDR3 covers 12 residues. Germline lookup yields CDR1 SGHRS and CDR2 YFSETQ. The V end lost 0 bases, the J end lost 11 bases, and 9 bases lay between the germline ends. CDR3 coding DNA: TGCGCCAGCAGCTTGGAGGGGCTCCAGCAGTTCTTC. Its protein is CASSLEGLQQFF.

This rearrangement joins TRBV20-1 to TRBJ2-7; D ambiguous. This CDR3 has 11 residues. Looked up from germline, CDR1 is DFQATT and CDR2 is SNEGSKA (reference sequence). V was cut by 5 bases and J by 3 bases, with 8 bases left in between. This chain's CDR3 is CSAPLNYEQYF. Here the CDR3 DNA reads TGCAGTGCTCCTCTTAACTACGAGCAGTACTTC.